This entry concerns a single TCR beta chain. V dropped 6 bases and J dropped 0; count of bases not matched to a gene: 6. This CDR3 contains 16 residues. The germline V gene has CDR1 ENHRY and CDR2 SYGVKD. This sample is part of a study of blood T cell repertoires in COVID-19. At the level of the study: Samples of COVID-19 (acute and convalescent) were obtained from the United States, Italy and Spain. PBMCs, B-cell-depleted T cells, or T cells provided the cDNA or gDNA that made up the material.

Per the study methods: Reference gene primer amplification yielded estimated nucleated cell counts. TCRdb's copy holds only in-frame clones and misses some; the assay was immunoSEQ multiplex PCR. The V and J calls and the clone size are those of that table, but D and trimming were determined from the DNA. This sample has 150,000 to 200,000 clones, with around 85% found just once. This TCR came from an elderly man with COVID-19, enrolled during active disease. The chain uses TRBV10-3 and TRBJ2-1, with 9 bases identical to TRBD2. The sequencing input was peripheral blood. The CDR3 protein is CAISTSGFSSYNEQFF. The CDR3 DNA sequence: TGTGCCATCAGCACTAGCGGGTTTAGCTCCTACAATGAGCAGTTCTTC.